Sequencing of this TCR beta chain was carried out in a study of early T cells in non-severe SARS-CoV-2 infection. Each single cDNA molecule received a unique molecular identifier. MiXCR, run by TCRdb on the 5' RACE reads, gives a single entry per CDR3 protein. The data hold 40,000 to 45,000 distinct CDR3 sequences, with roughly 6.6% observed a single time. Many counts were recorded for this clonotype. CDR1 and CDR2 (germline): MNHNY, SVGAGI (reference sequence). This CDR3 comprises 16 residues. Trimming stripped 4 bases from V and 6 bases from J, with 20 bases between. The receptor comes from an adult who was a healthcare worker with PCR-confirmed SARS-CoV-2 infection or an uninfected control (not recorded which). The sample in question was whole blood, obtained at baseline. This chain connects TRBV6-6 to TRBJ2-3; TRBD2 might be the D (6 bases). The CDR3 protein is CASSSLSGTSTDTQYF. The CDR3 DNA is TGTGCCAGCAGTTCGTTGTCCGGGACTTCCACGGATACGCAGTATTTT.